The clone carrying this T cell receptor (beta chain) was seen ten or more times. Its target is unknown. Fresh 10 ml peripheral blood yielded PBMCs. The data were obtained in a study of T cells in Graves' hyperthyroidism and ophthalmopathy. Study details: The blood sample was taken at first diagnosis, before treatment began. Whole-study findings and limits: By a 13 V-J model, ophthalmopathy was set apart from stable hyperthyroidism. Ophthalmopathy was identified by the model a median about 6.8 months ahead of onset.

Regions amplified from RNA transcripts were the TCR beta CDR3 regions. Primed by the HTBI set, a first-round RT-PCR was run on the TCR CDR3. TCRdb fed the multiplex PCR reads into MiXCR, producing one record per CDR3 protein. The table includes fewer than 300,000 distinct CDR3 sequences, 15% detected once. The CDR3 sequence is 15 residues long. Germline V lookup: CDR1 MDHEN, CDR2 SYDVKM. V trimming: 6 bases; J trimming: 2 bases; junction bases outside the gene matches: 10. The chain recombines TRBV28 with TRBJ2-7; 7 bases map to TRBD2. This clonotype was obtained from a woman aged 45-65 years with Graves' hyperthyroidism that later progressed to Graves' ophthalmopathy. Source material: blood. The CDR3 DNA follows: TGTGCCAGCAGGTCAACTAGCGCGAGAGCCTACGAGCAGTACTTC. This sequence encodes CASRSTSARAYEQYF. The entire variable domain, with the rest obtained from reference TRBV28 and TRBJ2-7, is as follows: DVKVTQSSRYLVKRTGEKVFLECVQDMDHENMFWYRQDPGLGLRLIYFSYDVKMKEKGDIPEGYSVSREKKERFSLILESASTNQTSMYLCASRSTSARAYEQYFGPGTRLTVT.